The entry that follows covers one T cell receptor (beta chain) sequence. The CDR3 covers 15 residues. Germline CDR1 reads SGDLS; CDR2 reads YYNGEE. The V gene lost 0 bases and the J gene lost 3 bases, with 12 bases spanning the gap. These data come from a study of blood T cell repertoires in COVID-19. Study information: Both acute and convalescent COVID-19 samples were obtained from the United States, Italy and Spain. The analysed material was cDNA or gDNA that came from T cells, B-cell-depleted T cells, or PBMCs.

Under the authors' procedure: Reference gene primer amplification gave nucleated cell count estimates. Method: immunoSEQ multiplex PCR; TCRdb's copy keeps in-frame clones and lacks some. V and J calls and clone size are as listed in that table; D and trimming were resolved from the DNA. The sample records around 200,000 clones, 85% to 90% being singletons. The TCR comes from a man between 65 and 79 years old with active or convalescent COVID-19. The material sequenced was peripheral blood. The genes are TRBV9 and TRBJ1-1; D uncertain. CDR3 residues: CASSVGTLRDTEAFF. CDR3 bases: TGTGCCAGCAGCGTAGGGACTCTTCGGGACACTGAAGCTTTCTTT.